The entry below gives a single T cell receptor (beta chain) sequence along with its context. The sample belongs to a study of sequential checkpoint blockade in melanoma. Study at large: Randomization was 1:1 between first-line nivolumab→ipilimumab and ipilimumab→nivolumab. Both treatment sequences were followed by maintenance nivolumab.

Documented treatment: randomized to nivolumab then ipilimumab (arm A) or the reverse (arm B). DNA-damaging chemotherapy had not been given to any patient beforehand. Live CD3+CD8+ CD19− CD56− cells were sorted from PBMCs. The CDR3 is made up of 15 amino acids. With 5 bases clipped from V and 8 bases from J, the junction kept 7 bases outside the gene matches. Germline V CDR1 and CDR2: LNHNV, YYDKDF (reference sequence). The method was immunoSEQ multiplex PCR; TCRdb's version includes in-frame clones alone and lacks a portion of them. The sample includes 25,000 to 30,000 clones, 70% to 80% seen only once; the top ten take 10% to 15%.

This material consisted of CD8+ T cells sorted from blood (inferred from file names), taken from a patient given nivolumab and ipilimumab in sequence. The TCR was taken from a human donor with melanoma. V usage is TRBV15 and J usage is TRBJ2-1, with 12 bases lining up with TRBD2. The CDR3 DNA follows: TGTGCCACCAGCCTGGGGCTAGCGGGGGGGGATGAGCAGTTCTTC. Translation: CATSLGLAGGDEQFF.